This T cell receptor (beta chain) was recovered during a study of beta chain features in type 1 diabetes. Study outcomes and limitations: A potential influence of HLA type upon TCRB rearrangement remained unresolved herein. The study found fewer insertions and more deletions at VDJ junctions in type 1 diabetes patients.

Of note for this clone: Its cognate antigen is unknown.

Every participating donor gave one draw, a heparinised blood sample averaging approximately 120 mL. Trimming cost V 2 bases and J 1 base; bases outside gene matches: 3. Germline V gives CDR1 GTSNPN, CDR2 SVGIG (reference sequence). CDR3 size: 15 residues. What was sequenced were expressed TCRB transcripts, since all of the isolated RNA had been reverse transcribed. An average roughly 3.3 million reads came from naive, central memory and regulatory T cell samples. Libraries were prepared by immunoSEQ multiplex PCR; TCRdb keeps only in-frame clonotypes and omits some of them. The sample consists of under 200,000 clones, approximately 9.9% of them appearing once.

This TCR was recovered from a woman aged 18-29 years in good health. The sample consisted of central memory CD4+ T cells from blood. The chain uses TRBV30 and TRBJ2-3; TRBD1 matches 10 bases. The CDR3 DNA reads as TGTGCCTGGAGTACCGGGACAGGGGGCACAGATACGCAGTATTTT. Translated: CAWSTGTGGTDTQYF. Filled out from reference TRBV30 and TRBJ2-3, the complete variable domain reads SQTIHQWPATLVQPVGSPLSLECTVEGTSNPNLYWYRQAAGRGLQLLFYSVGIGQISSEVPQNLSASRPQDRQFILSSKKLLLSDSGFYLCAWSTGTGGTDTQYFGPGTRLTVL.